One sample yielded the 12 T cell receptor beta chains listed below, sequenced in a study of T cell repertoires in cytomegalovirus infection. Which antigens these TCRs recognize remains unknown. TCRdb reanalysed the reads using MiXCR and keeps one entry per CDR3 protein. Counted here are 450,000 to 600,000 distinct CDR3 sequences, about 44% occurring once; the ten biggest clones make up about 41%. The sequencing used cultured PBMCs, collected from culture after CMV antigen stimulation. Receptors originate from a human donor in good health (CMV status not recorded). Some clones in this sample may be carry-over from other donors' samples.

The gene calls are TRBV6-5 and TRBJ2-1, with TRBD2 identical over 16 bases. V lost 6 bases, J lost 0 bases, and 2 bases stayed unmatched. CDR1 and CDR2 from the germline V gene are MNHEY and SVGAGI. The CDR3 loop spans 17 amino acids. CDR3 in DNA: TGTGCCAGCAGGGGACTAGCGGGGGGGAGCTCCTACAATGAGCAGTTCTTC. This gives the protein CASRGLAGGSSYNEQFF.

The J gene is TRBJ1-4, the V gene TRBV12-3 or TRBV12-4; D gene ambiguous. V lost 5 bases and J lost 0, with 7 bases in between. The length of the CDR3 is 14 residues. DNA of the CDR3: TGTGCCAGCAGTCACGCTGCAACTAATGAAAAACTGTTTTTT. Its translation: CASSHAATNEKLFF.

Remarks on this clonotype: Sequence at one end of the junction differs from germline and may be a read error. The rearrangement links TRBV4-1 to TRBJ2-7; the match to TRBD1 covers 8 bases. CDR1 is MGHRA, CDR2 YSYEKL, per germline. This CDR3 is built from 15 residues. This CDR3 reads CASSQEWTGTYEQYF. CDR3 nucleotides: TGTGCCAGCAGCCAAGAGTGGACAGGGACCTACGAGCAGTACTTC.

J is TRBJ1-1 and V is TRBV19, with D perhaps matching TRBD1 (6 bases). V shed 2 bases and J shed 1 base, with 11 bases lying between them. The CDR3 totals 15 residues. CDR1 LNHDA and CDR2 SQIVND come from the germline V gene (reference sequence). The CDR3 loop is CASSIYWGPNTEAFF. CDR3 nucleotides: TGTGCCAGTAGTATATATTGGGGGCCGAACACTGAAGCTTTCTTT.

The rearrangement uses TRBV19 and TRBJ2-7; TRBD2 matches 10 bases. The length of the CDR3 is 15 residues. The V gene's germline CDR1 is LNHDA and CDR2 SQIVND (reference sequence). The V segment lost 6 bases and the J segment 3 bases; nucleotides outside the gene matches: 8. CDR3 nucleotides: TGTGCCAGTAGAGCATCTAGCGGGGGTCGCTACGAGCAGTACTTC. Translation: CASRASSGGRYEQYF. Using reference TRBV19 and TRBJ2-7 for the parts outside the CDR3, the full variable domain is DGGITQSPKYLFRKEGQNVTLSCEQNLNHDAMYWYRQDPGQGLRLIYYSQIVNDFQKGDIAEGYSVSREKKESFPLTVTSAQKNPTAFYLCASRASSGGRYEQYFGPGTRLTVT.

This clonotype has a handful of counts. The chain carries TRBV12-3 or TRBV12-4 and TRBJ2-3, with D perhaps matching TRBD1 (6 bases). V was pared by 7 bases and J by 1 base, with 18 bases between. The CDR3 length is 16 residues. CDR3 DNA sequence: TGTGCCAGCAATAACAGGGTTCGCGCTGGCACAGATACGCAGTATTTT. Amino acid sequence: CASNNRVRAGTDTQYF.

The genes are TRBV27 and TRBJ2-1; D unclear. The CDR3 covers 14 residues. The germline CDR1 and CDR2 sequences are MNHEY and SMNVEV (reference sequence). The V end was cut by 3 bases, the J end by 5 bases, with 11 bases between. DNA for the CDR3: TGTGCCAGCAGTTTCGCGGAGTGGCACAATGAGCAGTTCTTC. This gives the protein CASSFAEWHNEQFF.

This clonotype was recorded at least ten times. The chain carries TRBV7-2 and TRBJ2-5; D call uncertain. This CDR3 region has 11 residues. CDR1 SGHTA and CDR2 FQGNSA come from the germline V gene. The ends were cut back, 5 bases at V and 5 bases at J, with 6 bases in the middle. The CDR3 nucleotides read TGTGCCAGCAGCACGGGCGAGACCCAGTACTTC. This translates into CASSTGETQYF.

This CDR3 reads CASSLSGGSADTQYF. DNA for the CDR3: TGTGCCAGCAGCTTAAGTGGTGGTTCGGCAGATACGCAGTATTTT. This chain links TRBV7-2 with TRBJ2-3; D is ambiguous. The CDR3 totals 15 residues. The ends were cut back, 2 bases at V and 4 bases at J, with 13 bases in the middle. Germline lookup yields CDR1 SGHTA and CDR2 FQGNSA.

This chain joins TRBV6-1 and TRBJ2-1; 7 bases line up with TRBD1. The germline V gene encodes CDR1 MNHNS and CDR2 SASEGT. Trimming took 2 bases from V and 4 from J; bases not matched to a gene: 14. The CDR3 consists of 18 residues. The CDR3 nucleotides read TGTGCCAGCAGTGAAAGGGGGCAGGGCTCTCTGGGGTACAATGAGCAGTTCTTC. The encoded protein is CASSERGQGSLGYNEQFF.

Points on this clonotype: Given a much more abundant clone one base away, this may be a read error. The V gene is TRBV11-2, the J gene TRBJ1-1; TRBD1 might be the D (5 bases). Germline CDR1 and CDR2: SGHAT and FQNNGV. The CDR3 extends over 13 amino acids. The germline V and J ends were trimmed by 2 bases and 6 bases, with 10 bases remaining between them. The CDR3 loop reads CASSLQGYAEAFF. In DNA, the CDR3 is TGTGCCAGCAGCTTACAGGGATACGCTGAAGCTTTCTTT. Full variable domain (remainder filled in from reference TRBV11-2 and TRBJ1-1): EAGVAQSPRYKIIEKRQSVAFWCNPISGHATLYWYQQILGQGPKLLIQFQNNGVVDDSQLPKDRFSAERLKGVDSTLKIQPAKLEDSAVYLCASSLQGYAEAFFGQGTRLTVV.

This clonotype was seen a few times. The CDR3 DNA reads as TGTGCCATCAGTGAGAGAGGGAGTCTGACAGATACGCAGTATTTT. It is translated as CAISERGSLTDTQYF. J is TRBJ2-3 and V is TRBV10-3, with D tentatively TRBD2 (5 bases). The CDR3 has 15 residues. V was trimmed by 2 bases and J by 3 bases, leaving 12 bases between them. Germline V gene sequence: CDR1 ENHRY, CDR2 SYGVKD.